The 19 T cell receptor beta chains in this list originate from one sample, sequenced in a study of OX40 agonist ivuxolimab in advanced cancers. TCRdb's table, derived via immunoSEQ multiplex PCR, lists solely in-frame clones and lacks some. The table has about 41,000 clones, more than 70% seen once; the top ten hold 20% to 25%. Sequencing was performed on CD4+ or CD8+ T cells sorted from blood, taken in a trial of the OX40 agonist ivuxolimab. Every receptor here comes from an adult with an advanced solid tumor such as melanoma, head and neck, liver or kidney cancer.

The chain employs TRBV28 and TRBJ2-7; 8 bases match TRBD1. This CDR3 has 15 residues. The junction had 6 bases not matched to a gene; V was cut back by 1 base and J by 4 bases. Germline V gene sequence: CDR1 MDHEN, CDR2 SYDVKM. CDR3 nucleotide sequence: TGTGCCAGCAGTTTATACGGGACAGGTAAGTACGAGCAGTACTTC. Translated, it gives CASSLYGTGKYEQYF.

V gene TRBV7-6 combines with J gene TRBJ2-5; TRBD2 might be the D (5 bases). This CDR3 is 15 amino acids long. Germline lookup yields CDR1 SGHVS and CDR2 FNYEAQ. Trimming took 4 bases from V and 5 from J, leaving 17 bases between them. The CDR3 sequence is CASSSLLDFRETQYF. The CDR3 nucleotides are TGTGCCAGCAGCTCGCTACTAGATTTCCGCGAGACCCAGTACTTC.

The rearrangement uses TRBV28 and TRBJ1-5; 9 bases agree with TRBD1. The ends lost 5 bases at V and 6 bases at J; junction bases unmatched: 8. Per germline, CDR1 MDHEN and CDR2 SYDVKM. This CDR3 is built from 15 residues. The CDR3 region is CASSLDRGVSQPQHF. CDR3 DNA sequence: TGTGCCAGCAGTCTCGACAGGGGGGTAAGTCAGCCCCAGCATTTT.

The rearrangement uses TRBV30 and TRBJ1-5; TRBD1 matches 9 bases. CDR1 and CDR2 from the germline V gene are GTSNPN and SVGIG (reference sequence). With V trimmed by 1 base and J by 10 bases, 8 bases remained unmatched. The CDR3 totals 14 residues. CDR3 nucleotide sequence: TGTGCCTGGAGTGCGGACAGGGGACCCTCCCCCCAGCATTTT. Its translation is CAWSADRGPSPQHF.

The DNA of the CDR3 is TGTGCCAGCACTTCAATAGGGGGCTCCTACGAGCAGTACTTC. This gives the protein CASTSIGGSYEQYF. The J gene is TRBJ2-7, the V gene TRBV7-9; the D gene is possibly TRBD1 (6 bases). Per germline, CDR1 SEHNR and CDR2 FQNEAQ (reference sequence). The CDR3 is 14 amino acids. V lost 7 bases and J lost 0, with 13 bases in between.

The chain combines TRBV4-1 with TRBJ2-5, with D hard to call. V was clipped by 0 bases and J by 0 bases, with 2 bases between them. The CDR3 length is 13 residues. Germline CDR1 reads MGHRA; CDR2 reads YSYEKL. CDR3 coding DNA: TGCGCCAGCAGCCAAGAAGACCAAGAGACCCAGTACTTC. Protein sequence: CASSQEDQETQYF.

The rearrangement links TRBV10-3 to TRBJ1-2; 8 nucleotides agree with TRBD1. V shed 6 bases and J 6 bases; nucleotides not matched to a gene: 6. The CDR3 runs to 13 residues. Germline-derived CDR1 and CDR2 are ENHRY and SYGVKD. This CDR3 reads CAIRDRAVNGYTF. The CDR3 DNA follows: TGTGCCATCAGGGACAGGGCGGTAAATGGCTACACCTTC.

V is TRBV14 and J is TRBJ2-5; no clear D. Germline V gene sequence: CDR1 SGHDN, CDR2 FVKESK. CDR3 length equals 13 residues. The V and J ends lost 2 bases and 5 bases respectively, with 9 bases between them. The CDR3 loop reads CASSQWGWETQYF. In DNA form, the CDR3 reads TGTGCCAGCAGCCAATGGGGATGGGAGACCCAGTACTTC.

This chain joins TRBV5-4 and TRBJ2-5; TRBD2 matches 9 bases. The J call may be incorrect, as the DNA end agrees better with TRBJ2-7. This CDR3 is 15 amino acids long. Germline V gives CDR1 SGHNT, CDR2 YYREEE (reference sequence). CDR3 sequence: CASSLVGGGGDEQYF. The CDR3 DNA reads TGTGCCAGCAGCTTGGTCGGCGGGGGGGGCGACGAGCAGTACTTC.

This chain uses TRBV9 with TRBJ2-1, with 8 bases identical to TRBD2. The CDR3 length is 15 residues. Per the germline V gene, CDR1 is SGDLS and CDR2 is YYNGEE. J was trimmed by 4 bases and V by 2 bases; bases with no gene match: 5. CDR3 protein: CASSVTRLAYNEQFF. As DNA, the CDR3 is TGTGCCAGCAGCGTCACGAGACTAGCGTACAATGAGCAGTTCTTC.

The V call is TRBV7-2, the J call TRBJ2-7; D assignment may be TRBD1 or TRBD2 (5 bases each). V was shortened by 2 bases and J by 1 base, with 9 bases between the two germline ends. The CDR3 consists of 14 residues. Germline V gene lookup returns CDR1 SGHTA and CDR2 FQGNSA. In nucleotides, the CDR3 is TGTGCCAGCAGCTTATATGGGGGTTCCTACGAGCAGTACTTC. This encodes CASSLYGGSYEQYF.

The rearrangement joins TRBV6-1 to TRBJ2-7; D not certain. This CDR3 contains 13 residues. Per the germline V gene, CDR1 is MNHNS and CDR2 is SASEGT. The V and J ends lost 4 bases and 3 bases respectively, with 10 bases between them. In DNA form, the CDR3 reads TGTGCCAGCAGTGTTGGATTGCACTACGAGCAGTACTTC. This encodes CASSVGLHYEQYF.

The chain has TRBV7-9 and TRBJ2-2; 10 bases are a match to TRBD1. Looked up from germline, CDR1 is SEHNR and CDR2 is FQNEAQ (reference sequence). The CDR3 has 16 residues. V lost 4 bases to trimming and J lost 6 bases; unmatched junction nucleotides: 8. As DNA, the CDR3 is TGTGCCAGCAGCTCGCCGGGACAGGGGATGGCCGGGGAGCTGTTTTTT. It specifies CASSSPGQGMAGELFF.

The V and J genes are TRBV7-3 and TRBJ2-3; tentative D call: TRBD2 (6 bases). With 4 bases removed from V and 2 bases from J, the gap between germline ends came to 16 bases. The CDR3 runs to 16 residues. Germline CDR1 is SGHTA and CDR2 is FQGTGA. The CDR3 protein is CASSSGLVPVTDTQYF. The CDR3 DNA follows: TGTGCCAGCAGCTCGGGACTCGTACCTGTCACAGATACGCAGTATTTT.

This sequence joins TRBV7-9 and TRBJ2-7, with a weak D call TRBD1 (6 bases). Germline CDR1 is SEHNR and CDR2 is FQNEAQ (reference sequence). This CDR3 region has 12 residues. V lost 5 bases and J 4 bases, leaving 9 bases between the germline ends. The chain's CDR3 is CASSGGGYEQYF. The CDR3 nucleotides read TGTGCCAGCAGCGGGGGCGGGTACGAGCAGTACTTC.

The V call is TRBV27, the J call TRBJ2-1; unclear D gene. The length of the CDR3 is 13 residues. Per germline, CDR1 MNHEY and CDR2 SMNVEV (reference sequence). With 4 bases removed from V and 4 bases from J, the gap between germline ends came to 8 bases. CDR3 loop: CASSSRSYNEQFF. The CDR3 nucleotides are TGTGCCAGCAGTTCCCGAAGTTACAATGAGCAGTTCTTC.

The rearrangement links TRBV7-6 to TRBJ2-6; 13 positions agree with TRBD2. CDR3 length: 17 amino acids. In germline, CDR1 is SGHVS, CDR2 FNYEAQ. V gave up 2 bases and J gave up 2 bases; unmatched junction bases: 0. CDR3 sequence reads: CASSLTSGRAGANVLTF. The CDR3 nucleotides read TGTGCCAGCAGCTTAACTAGCGGGAGGGCTGGGGCCAACGTCCTGACTTTC.

This clone was counted between two and nine times. The chain employs TRBV6-5 and TRBJ2-7, with D perhaps TRBD2 (7 bases). Between the trimmed V and J ends, which lost 7 bases and 1 base, there was a span of 14 bases. From germline, CDR1 is MNHEY and CDR2 SVGAGI. This CDR3 spans 14 amino acids. CDR3: CASTTGRGSYEQYF. CDR3 bases: TGTGCCAGCACCACAGGGAGGGGATCCTACGAGCAGTACTTC.

The chain has TRBV27 and TRBJ1-2; D ambiguous. V lost 5 bases and J 4 bases, leaving 11 bases between the germline ends. This CDR3 spans 13 amino acids. CDR1 is MNHEY, CDR2 SMNVEV, per germline (reference sequence). The CDR3 bases are TGTGCCAGCAGTACCCGGCGAAGCTATGGCTACACCTTC. Residues: CASSTRRSYGYTF.